These T cell receptor beta chains were read from a single sample in a study of blood T cell repertoires in COVID-19. Some clones are missing from TCRdb's copy, which holds only in-frame ones; the method was immunoSEQ multiplex PCR. Of 200,000 or so clones listed, 70% to 90% are singletons. Input material: peripheral blood. These receptors were taken from a man in his 70s with active or convalescent COVID-19. Both conserved end residues are part of each CDR3. A D gene is named only where the DNA matches it firmly. For some rows the clone size is stated as once, few or many, or as a class when expanded; others skip it.

v_call: TRBV7-6
clone_size: .
j_call: TRBJ1-2
d_call: .
cdr3_aa: CASSLGSGGRDYGYTF
cdr3_nt: TGTGCCAGCAGCTTAGGCTCGGGGGGGCGGGACTATGGCTACACCTTC

v_call: TRBV7-9
clone_size: .
j_call: TRBJ2-7
d_call: .
cdr3_aa: CASSLAETTVEQYF
cdr3_nt: TGTGCCAGCAGCTTAGCGGAAACGACAGTTGAGCAGTACTTC

v_call: TRBV29-1
clone_size: .
j_call: TRBJ2-1
d_call: TRBD2
cdr3_aa: CSARLAGVGYNEQFF
cdr3_nt: TGCAGCGCCAGACTAGCGGGAGTTGGTTACAATGAGCAGTTCTTC

v_call: TRBV6-2/TRBV6-3
clone_size: .
j_call: TRBJ1-5
d_call: TRBD1
cdr3_aa: CASSYGTGLQPQHF
cdr3_nt: TGTGCCAGCAGTTACGGGACAGGGCTTCAGCCCCAGCATTTT

v_call: TRBV6-6
clone_size: .
j_call: TRBJ2-2
d_call: TRBD1
cdr3_aa: CASSADRANTGELFF
cdr3_nt: TGTGCCAGCAGTGCCGACAGGGCCAACACCGGGGAGCTGTTTTTT

v_call: TRBV5-1
clone_size: .
j_call: TRBJ1-4
d_call: .
cdr3_aa: CASSLLVGEKLFF
cdr3_nt: TGCGCCAGCAGCTTGCTGGTCGGTGAAAAACTGTTTTTT

v_call: TRBV18
clone_size: .
j_call: TRBJ1-5
d_call: .
cdr3_aa: CASSPAGRNQPQHF
cdr3_nt: TGTGCCAGCTCACCAGCAGGGAGGAATCAGCCCCAGCATTTT

v_call: TRBV2
clone_size: .
j_call: TRBJ1-5
d_call: TRBD1
cdr3_aa: CASSAQGIDQPQHF
cdr3_nt: TGTGCCAGCAGTGCACAGGGGATCGATCAGCCCCAGCATTTT

v_call: TRBV14
clone_size: .
j_call: TRBJ1-4
d_call: TRBD1
cdr3_aa: CASSTGQGLVWTNEKLFF
cdr3_nt: TGTGCCAGCAGCACCGGACAGGGGCTCGTTTGGACTAATGAAAAACTGTTTTTT

v_call: TRBV28
clone_size: .
j_call: TRBJ2-1
d_call: TRBD1
cdr3_aa: CASSSDRVWEQFF
cdr3_nt: TGTGCCAGCAGTTCAGACAGGGTCTGGGAGCAGTTCTTC

v_call: TRBV29-1
clone_size: .
j_call: TRBJ1-3
d_call: TRBD1
cdr3_aa: CSAKTGVGNTIYF
cdr3_nt: TGCAGCGCCAAGACAGGGGTCGGAAACACCATATATTTT

v_call: TRBV18
clone_size: .
j_call: TRBJ1-2
d_call: TRBD1
cdr3_aa: CASSPSRGSGYTF
cdr3_nt: TGTGCCAGCTCACCTTCCAGGGGGTCTGGCTACACCTTC

v_call: TRBV11-2
clone_size: .
j_call: TRBJ1-1
d_call: TRBD1
cdr3_aa: CASSGDRASAEAFF
cdr3_nt: TGTGCCAGCTCCGGGGACAGGGCGAGCGCTGAAGCTTTCTTT

v_call: TRBV5-6
clone_size: .
j_call: TRBJ1-2
d_call: TRBD1
cdr3_aa: CASSLDRGVYGYTF
cdr3_nt: TGTGCCAGCAGCTTGGACAGGGGAGTCTATGGCTACACCTTC

v_call: TRBV5-6
clone_size: once
j_call: TRBJ2-5
d_call: TRBD1
cdr3_aa: CASSTAGTGDETQYF
cdr3_nt: TGTGCCAGCAGCACCGCCGGGACAGGGGACGAGACCCAGTACTTC

v_call: TRBV3-1/TRBV3-2
clone_size: .
j_call: TRBJ2-5
d_call: .
cdr3_aa: CASSQNRGETQYF
cdr3_nt: TGTGCCAGCAGCCAAAATAGAGGGGAGACCCAGTACTTC